This TCR beta chain was recovered during a study of T cell responses to AZD1222 COVID-19 vaccine. Regarding the study as a whole: The number of AZD1222 recipients seropositive at baseline was only five to seven. Targets within unmutated variant regions were reportedly found for nearly half of spike-specific TCRs. The donors showed a predominance of white British ancestry and of females, with possible underestimation of clonal diversity.

Repertoires were generated with immunoSEQ multiplex PCR, while TCRdb's copy carries only in-frame clones and drops some. Among 130,000 or so clones, 93% were seen once, and the ten largest hold 0.85% to 0.95%. CDR1 and CDR2 (germline): MDHEN, SYDVKM. CDR3 size: 14 residues. Trimming took 1 base from V and 4 from J, leaving 10 bases between them. Remarks on this clone: Its antigen is unknown.

This material consisted of peripheral blood, taken on day 0 of MenACWY control vaccination. The chain combines TRBV28 with TRBJ1-2; D ambiguous. This sequence originates from an adult in good health. The CDR3 bases are TGTGCCAGCAGTTTATTCGCAGCCACCTATGGCTACACCTTC. Translating it yields CASSLFAATYGYTF.